This TCR beta chain was sequenced during a study of human T cells and chemical hapten exposure. In the library, unique molecular identifiers were attached to individual cDNA molecules. TCRdb independently ran MiXCR on the RACE reads; one entry per CDR3 protein. The sample includes approximately 340,000 distinct CDR3 sequences, approximately 6.3% of them seen just once. The CDR3 is 14 residues long. With V trimmed by 1 base and J by 7 bases, 4 bases remained unmatched. Per germline, CDR1 LGHDT and CDR2 YNNKEL (reference sequence). Noted time point: patch test 1, 2 weeks after DPC sensitization. Treatment meaning: therapeutic diphenylcyclopropenone sensitization with weekly scalp DPC. Patch tests were applied only after blood draws.

The sample in question was whole blood, obtained in connection with sensitization to the hapten diphenylcyclopropenone (DPC). The chain couples TRBV3-1 to TRBJ1-1; 9 bases agree with TRBD1. The receptor was derived from a woman younger than 35 with alopecia areata. Some clones in this sample may be carry-over from other donors' samples. The chain's CDR3 is CASSQVDRGSEAFF. CDR3 bases: TGTGCCAGCAGCCAAGTGGACAGGGGTAGTGAAGCTTTCTTT.